This T cell receptor beta chain was recorded in a study of blood T cell repertoires in COVID-19. Measured with immunoSEQ multiplex PCR; TCRdb has only the in-frame clones, and not every one. The sample holds under 300,000 clones; around 90% are singletons and the top ten take about 1.9%. Participants spanned ages about 18 to 100 years and resided in about 25 US areas. In assigning cohorts, the study relied on participant-reported clinical history. Germline V lookup: CDR1 MNHEY, CDR2 SVGAGI. V was trimmed by 10 bases and J by 4 bases, leaving 18 bases between them. CDR3 length: 14 amino acids. V and J are TRBV6-5 and TRBJ2-3; tentative D call: TRBD2 (6 bases). Sequenced sample: PBMCs or T cells enriched from blood (not recorded which). The receptor comes from a woman between 18 and 30 years old who had recovered from COVID-19. CDR3 nucleotide sequence: TGTGCCATCTCTAGGGGACTCCATTCAGATACGCAGTATTTT. This sequence encodes CAISRGLHSDTQYF.